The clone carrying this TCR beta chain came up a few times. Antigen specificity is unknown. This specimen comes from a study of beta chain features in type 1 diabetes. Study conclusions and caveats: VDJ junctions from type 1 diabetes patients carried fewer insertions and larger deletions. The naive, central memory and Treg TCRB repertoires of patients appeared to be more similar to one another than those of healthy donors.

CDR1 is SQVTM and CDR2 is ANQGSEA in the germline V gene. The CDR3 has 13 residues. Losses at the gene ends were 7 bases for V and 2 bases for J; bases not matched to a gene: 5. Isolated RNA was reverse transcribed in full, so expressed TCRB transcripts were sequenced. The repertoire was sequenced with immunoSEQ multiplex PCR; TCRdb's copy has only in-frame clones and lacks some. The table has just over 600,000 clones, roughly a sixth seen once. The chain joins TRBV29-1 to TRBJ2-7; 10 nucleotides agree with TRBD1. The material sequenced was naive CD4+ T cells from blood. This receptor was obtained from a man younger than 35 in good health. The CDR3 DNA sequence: TGCAGCGCCCGAGACAGGGGGCCCTACGAGCAGTACTTC. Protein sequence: CSARDRGPYEQYF.